The clone carrying this T cell receptor beta chain was found many times. This sample was included in a study of blood T cell repertoires in COVID-19. Across the whole study: Specimens from acute and convalescent COVID-19 originated in the United States, Italy and Spain. PBMCs, B-cell-depleted T cells, or T cells were the source of the cDNA or gDNA that made up the material.

With 10 bases clipped from V and 7 bases from J, the junction kept 6 bases outside the gene matches. Germline lookup yields CDR1 MDHEN and CDR2 SYDVKM. This CDR3 has 12 residues. Only in-frame clones appear in the TCRdb table, and some are missing; sequencing was by immunoSEQ multiplex PCR. The table includes about 250,000 clones, 70% to 90% detected once. The TCR comes from a man between 18 and 29 years old with active or convalescent COVID-19. Sequencing was done on a sample of peripheral blood. The rearrangement uses TRBV28 and TRBJ1-5, with 8 bases aligning to TRBD1. CDR3 residues: CATRTGTQPQHF. In DNA, the CDR3 is TGTGCCACCCGGACAGGGACGCAGCCCCAGCATTTT.